A selection of T cell receptor beta chains follows, all from one sample in a study of CD8 T cells in Susac syndrome. MiXCR, applied by TCRdb to the immunoSEQ multiplex PCR reads, yields one record per CDR3 protein. The table lists some 400,000 distinct CDR3 sequences, around 83% of them singletons. Specimen: CD8+ T cells from PBMCs. These receptor sequences come from a human donor with multiple sclerosis. CDR3s include the opening cysteine and the closing phenylalanine or tryptophan. Each record gives: D gene, V gene, J gene, clone size, CDR3 protein, CDR3 DNA. The D gene is left open where the match is weak. Clone size is stated in some rows and not others, as once, few, many or a class when expanded.

>NA|TRBV7-4|TRBJ1-2|NA
CASSLDPAVRPTGQYGYTF
TGTGCCAGCAGCTTAGATCCGGCGGTGCGCCCGACAGGACAGTATGGCTACACCTTC
>NA|TRBV29-1|TRBJ2-7|NA
CSVAGSGQVYEQYF
TGCAGCGTGGCCGGAAGCGGGCAGGTCTACGAGCAGTACTTC
>NA|TRBV5-1|TRBJ2-2|NA
CASSSWTSGGELFF
TGCGCCAGCAGCTCCTGGACCTCTGGCGGGGAGCTGTTTTTT
>TRBD2|TRBV7-9|TRBJ2-5|NA
CASSLALGEGEETQYF
TGTGCCAGCAGCTTAGCGTTGGGGGAGGGCGAAGAGACCCAGTACTTC
>NA|TRBV11-2|TRBJ2-7|NA
CASSLDLGASAYEQYF
TGTGCCAGCAGCTTAGATTTGGGGGCCTCCGCCTACGAGCAGTACTTC
>NA|TRBV5-1|TRBJ1-1|NA
CASSLVEGILNTEAFF
TGCGCCAGCAGCTTGGTTGAGGGGATATTGAACACTGAAGCTTTCTTT
>TRBD2|TRBV4-1|TRBJ2-7|NA
CASSQDGTSGDYEQYF
TGCGCCAGCAGCCAAGATGGGACTAGCGGGGACTACGAGCAGTACTTC
>NA|TRBV12-3/TRBV12-4|TRBJ2-7|NA
CASSLPGEDYEQYF
TGTGCCAGCAGTTTACCAGGGGAAGATTACGAGCAGTACTTC
>NA|TRBV12-3/TRBV12-4|TRBJ2-7|NA
CASSFGETYEQYF
TGTGCCAGCAGCTTTGGGGAAACCTACGAGCAGTACTTC
>NA|TRBV27|TRBJ1-5|NA
CASSLGGWGQPQHF
TGTGCCAGCAGTTTAGGGGGCTGGGGTCAGCCCCAGCATTTT
>NA|TRBV7-9|TRBJ2-7|NA
CASSLDPGYEQYF
TGTGCCAGCAGCTTAGATCCCGGCTACGAGCAGTACTTC
>TRBD1|TRBV29-1|TRBJ1-1|once
CSARQGDRTEAFF
TGCAGCGCTAGACAGGGGGATCGGACTGAAGCTTTCTTT